Presented here are 29 T cell receptor beta chains from one specimen sequenced in a study of graft-versus-host responses after intestinal transplantation. The table came from immunoSEQ multiplex PCR; TCRdb's copy has only in-frame clones and leaves some out. This repertoire shows some 92,000 clones, over 85% found once; its top ten account for approximately 0.3%. Which antigens these TCRs recognize remains unknown. This specimen consisted of unstimulated CD4+ T cells sorted from spleen or lymph node cells, obtained before intestinal transplant. Source of these receptors: a human donor who received an intestinal transplant.

This clone came up once. This chain uses TRBV25-1 with TRBJ1-5; D is perhaps TRBD1 (6 bases). V gave up 5 bases and J gave up 6 bases, with 11 bases separating them. Germline V gives CDR1 MGHDK, CDR2 SYGVNS. CDR3 length equals 13 residues. The CDR3 here is CASSPPRGQPQHF. CDR3 nucleotide sequence: TGTGCCAGCAGTCCGCCCAGGGGTCAGCCCCAGCATTTT.

The J gene is TRBJ2-5, the V gene TRBV28; weak D call: TRBD1 (5 bases). The J call could be wrong; TRBJ2-7 is a better fit for the DNA end. The CDR3 is 11 residues long. Germline V gene data show CDR1 as MDHEN and CDR2 as SYDVKM. CDR3 nucleotide sequence: TGTGCCATCACAGGTCCCTACGAGCAGTACTTC. Residues: CAITGPYEQYF.

This clone appeared a few times. This rearrangement joins TRBV15 to TRBJ1-2; the D is unclear. Trimming took off 5 bases at V and 5 bases at J, with 12 bases between the two ends. The CDR3 covers 13 residues. The germline V gene encodes CDR1 LNHNV and CDR2 YYDKDF (reference sequence). This CDR3 is CATSRGLGYGYTF. The CDR3 coding sequence is TGTGCCACCAGCCGAGGCTTGGGATATGGCTACACCTTC.

This rearrangement joins TRBV5-1 to TRBJ2-3; TRBD2 aligns across 11 bases. CDR1 is SGHRS, CDR2 YFSETQ, per germline. V lost 0 bases and J lost 9; bases outside the gene matches: 9. This CDR3 contains 16 residues. CDR3 bases: TGCGCCAGCAGCTTGGAAGGTAGCGGGAGGGCAGGCACGCAGTATTTT. Protein: CASSLEGSGRAGTQYF. Looking up the rest from reference TRBV5-1 and TRBJ2-3 gives the full variable domain: KAGVTQTPRYLIKTRGQQVTLSCSPISGHRSVSWYQQTPGQGLQFLFEYFSETQRNKGNFPGRFSGRQFSNSRSEMNVSTLELGDSALYLCASSLEGSGRAGTQYFGPGTRLTVL.

V and J are TRBV2 and TRBJ1-1, with TRBD1 matching over 10 bases. This CDR3 has 13 amino acids. CDR1 is SNHLY, CDR2 FYNNEI, per germline. V shed 4 bases and J 7 bases; nucleotides not matched to a gene: 3. The CDR3 loop reads CASSGQGAVEAFF. In DNA form, the CDR3 reads TGTGCCAGCAGTGGACAGGGGGCTGTTGAAGCTTTCTTT.

V gene TRBV7-8 combines with J gene TRBJ2-3, with 8 positions matching TRBD1. This CDR3 comprises 20 residues. Germline CDR1 is SGHVS and CDR2 is FQNEAQ. V trimming: 1 base; J trimming: 2 bases; junction bases outside the gene matches: 17. The CDR3 region has the DNA TGTGCCAGCAGCTTAGGCCCTCCAGAAGACAGGGGCCACCCCACAGATACGCAGTATTTT. Translating gives CASSLGPPEDRGHPTDTQYF.

The chain carries TRBV27 and TRBJ2-5; TRBD1 agrees at 9 bases. The CDR3 runs 17 residues. V trimming: 6 bases; J trimming: 4 bases; junction bases outside the gene matches: 15. From germline, CDR1 is MNHEY and CDR2 SMNVEV (reference sequence). The CDR3 coding sequence is TGTGCCAGCAGCGGAACACCCCCAAACAGGGGGCGAGAGACCCAGTACTTC. It translates to CASSGTPPNRGRETQYF.

The chain employs TRBV28 and TRBJ1-2; D is possibly TRBD1 (6 bases). The V end lost 5 bases, the J end lost 2 bases, and 18 bases lay between the germline ends. Germline values: CDR1 MDHEN, CDR2 SYDVKM. The CDR3 totals 16 residues. DNA of the CDR3: TGTGCCAGCAGTACCATAGACAGGTACCTAAACTATGGCTACACCTTC. Encoded protein: CASSTIDRYLNYGYTF.

This clone was observed a single time. This rearrangement joins TRBV5-1 to TRBJ2-1, with TRBD2 as a possible D gene (6 bases). The V end lost 0 bases, the J end lost 2 bases, and 12 bases lay between the germline ends. CDR1 SGHRS and CDR2 YFSETQ come from the germline V gene. The CDR3 sequence is 16 residues long. DNA for the CDR3: TGCGCCAGCAGCTTGGCGGGTACTAGCCCCTACAATGAGCAGTTCTTC. Protein sequence: CASSLAGTSPYNEQFF.

J is TRBJ2-1 and V is TRBV29-1, with 9 bases that match TRBD1. This CDR3 has 14 residues. Per germline, CDR1 SQVTM and CDR2 ANQGSEA. Trimming took 0 bases from V and 9 from J; bases not matched to a gene: 6. The CDR3 region is CSVEDAGTGTEQFF. The CDR3 DNA reads as TGCAGCGTTGAAGATGCCGGGACAGGGACTGAGCAGTTCTTC.

V is TRBV10-1 and J is TRBJ2-3; a weak D match, TRBD1 (6 bases). Germline assignment: CDR1 WNHNN and CDR2 SYGVQD (reference sequence). This CDR3 is 15 amino acids long. V lost 3 bases and J lost 2, with 12 bases in between. The CDR3 region is CASSEGGVDTDTQYF. The CDR3 DNA follows: TGCGCCAGCAGTGAAGGGGGAGTCGACACAGATACGCAGTATTTT.

V gene TRBV29-1 combines with J gene TRBJ1-1; D is unclear. The V gene lost 0 bases and the J gene lost 8 bases, with 10 bases spanning the gap. Germline CDR1 is SQVTM and CDR2 is ANQGSEA. The CDR3 length is 12 residues. CDR3 coding DNA: TGCAGCGTTGAAGATCCATACAGCGAAGCTTTCTTT. It encodes CSVEDPYSEAFF. Filled out from reference TRBV29-1 and TRBJ1-1, the complete variable domain reads SAVISQKPSRDICQRGTSLTIQCQVDSQVTMMFWYRQQPGQSLTLIATANQGSEATYESGFVIDKFPISRPNLTFSTLTVSNMSPEDSSIYLCSVEDPYSEAFFGQGTRLTVV.

The chain carries TRBV11-1 and TRBJ2-1; TRBD1 matches at 7 bases. The germline CDR1 and CDR2 sequences are SGHAT and FQDESV (reference sequence). Trimming removed 5 bases from V and 5 bases from J; junction bases left unmatched: 6. CDR3 length equals 14 residues. The CDR3 spells CASSPRDRHNEQFF. The CDR3 DNA follows: TGTGCCAGCAGCCCCAGGGACAGACACAATGAGCAGTTCTTC. Variable domain in full (rest from reference TRBV11-1 and TRBJ2-1): EAEVAQSPRYKITEKSQAVAFWCDPISGHATLYWYRQILGQGPELLVQFQDESVVDDSQLPKDRFSAERLKGVDSTLKIQPAELGDSAMYLCASSPRDRHNEQFFGPGTRLTVL.

The chain has TRBV5-1 and TRBJ2-7; TRBD2 matches at 7 bases. V lost 7 bases to trimming and J lost 0 bases; unmatched junction nucleotides: 13. This CDR3 region has 16 residues. Germline-derived CDR1 and CDR2 are SGHRS and YFSETQ. The CDR3 nucleotides read TGCGCCAGCCGTTCTGGGGGAGGGCGAAGCTCCTACGAGCAGTACTTC. It is translated as CASRSGGGRSSYEQYF.

The chain has TRBV27 and TRBJ2-3; D is ambiguous. Germline CDR1 and CDR2: MNHEY and SMNVEV (reference sequence). The CDR3 is made up of 15 amino acids. Trimming took 2 bases from V and 0 from J, leaving 9 bases between them. The DNA of the CDR3 is TGTGCCAGCAGTTTAGGGGTGGCCAGCACAGATACGCAGTATTTT. This encodes CASSLGVASTDTQYF.

J is TRBJ2-1 and V is TRBV10-1, with TRBD2 matching over 8 bases. The J segment lost 2 bases and the V segment lost 2 bases, leaving 5 bases of the junction unmatched. This CDR3 is 16 amino acids long. Germline assignment: CDR1 WNHNN and CDR2 SYGVQD (reference sequence). The chain's CDR3 is CASSERAGGAYNEQFF. CDR3 bases: TGCGCCAGCAGTGAGAGGGCGGGAGGCGCCTACAATGAGCAGTTCTTC.

The V gene is TRBV5-4, the J gene TRBJ1-5, with 7 bases identical to TRBD1. This CDR3 spans 15 amino acids. V dropped 0 bases and J dropped 5; count of bases not matched to a gene: 5. CDR1 SGHNT and CDR2 YYREEE come from the germline V gene (reference sequence). The CDR3: CASSLGGGAYQPQHF. The CDR3 DNA reads TGTGCCAGCAGCTTGGGAGGGGGCGCTTATCAGCCCCAGCATTTT.

The chain joins TRBV11-3 to TRBJ2-1; a weak D match, TRBD2 (5 bases). The CDR3 length is 13 residues. CDR1 and CDR2 (germline): SGHNT, YENEEA. V was cut by 5 bases and J by 10 bases, with 15 bases left in between. The CDR3 coding sequence is TGTGCCAGCAGCCCGTCTCGGGGTGCCGAGCAGTTCTTC. It codes for CASSPSRGAEQFF.

This clone appeared once. The chain is built from TRBV6-1 and TRBJ1-2; D is unclear. V was pared by 4 bases and J by 1 base, with 10 bases between. The CDR3 consists of 14 residues. Per germline, CDR1 MNHNS and CDR2 SASEGT. CDR3 amino acids: CASSVSGDNYGYTF. The CDR3 DNA reads as TGTGCCAGCAGTGTGAGCGGGGATAACTATGGCTACACCTTC.

By proportion, this clone is medium-sized. The CDR3 is CASSIRVSNEQFF. The CDR3 DNA sequence: TGTGCCAGTAGTATTAGGGTCAGCAATGAGCAGTTCTTC. This chain joins TRBV19 and TRBJ2-1; D remains ambiguous. Germline CDR1 LNHDA, CDR2 SQIVND (reference sequence). This CDR3 region has 13 residues. Trimming left V 3 bases short and J 6 bases short, with 9 bases between.

The chain is built from TRBV2 and TRBJ2-7; D gene ambiguous. CDR1 is SNHLY and CDR2 is FYNNEI in the germline V gene. The CDR3 length is 12 residues. Trimming removed 6 bases at V and 7 bases at J, with 13 bases between. CDR3 in amino acids: CASRFRAREQYF. The CDR3 coding sequence is TGTGCCAGCAGGTTTCGAGCTCGGGAGCAGTACTTC.

This clone was counted once. The rearrangement uses TRBV19 and TRBJ1-2; no definite D call. V was cut by 1 base and J by 4 bases, with 7 bases left in between. The germline gives CDR1 LNHDA, CDR2 SQIVND (reference sequence). The CDR3 contains 13 residues. CDR3 DNA sequence: TGTGCCAGTAGTATAGGCCAGCTCTATGGCTACACCTTC. Translation gives CASSIGQLYGYTF.

The chain uses TRBV28 and TRBJ2-3; TRBD2 matches at 8 bases. V trimming: 7 bases; J trimming: 6 bases; junction bases outside the gene matches: 18. This CDR3 comprises 17 residues. CDR1 is MDHEN and CDR2 is SYDVKM in the germline V gene. Here the CDR3 reads CASNPPPAGVPRDTQYF. The CDR3 coding sequence is TGTGCCAGCAACCCCCCCCCAGCGGGAGTCCCCCGGGATACGCAGTATTTT.

V and J are TRBV28 and TRBJ2-7, with 7 bases fitting TRBD1. The V gene end was trimmed by 6 bases and the J gene end by 4 bases; junction bases not matched to a gene: 12. Germline-derived CDR1 and CDR2 are MDHEN and SYDVKM. This CDR3 is built from 15 residues. The CDR3 coding sequence is TGTGCCAGCAGCACGCCTGCATCGGGACAGTACGAGCAGTACTTC. This codes for CASSTPASGQYEQYF.

CDR3 in DNA: TGCGCCAGCAATCGTCTCGAAGAGACCCAGTACTTC. Its protein product is CASNRLEETQYF. J is TRBJ2-5 and V is TRBV5-1; D remains ambiguous. Germline V gives CDR1 SGHRS, CDR2 YFSETQ. V was shortened by 6 bases and J by 3 bases, with 9 bases between the two germline ends. CDR3 length: 12 amino acids.

V is TRBV6-1 and J is TRBJ1-5; 8 bases line up with TRBD1. Trimming took 6 bases from V and 6 from J; bases not matched to a gene: 16. The CDR3 runs to 17 residues. Looked up from germline, CDR1 is MNHNS and CDR2 is SASEGT. The CDR3 nucleotides are TGTGCCAGCAGGGAATACTCGACAGGGGCGTATGCTCAGCCCCAGCATTTT. Translation gives CASREYSTGAYAQPQHF.

This chain connects TRBV10-3 to TRBJ1-2; 7 bases are a match to TRBD1. The CDR3 sequence is 12 residues long. CDR1 and CDR2 from the germline V gene are ENHRY and SYGVKD. V trimming: 10 bases; J trimming: 2 bases; junction bases outside the gene matches: 4. This CDR3 reads CATGTDNYGYTF. The CDR3 DNA reads as TGTGCCACCGGGACAGACAACTATGGCTACACCTTC.

The genes are TRBV5-1 and TRBJ1-1, with 7 nucleotides matching TRBD1. Trimming removed 4 bases from V and 6 bases from J; junction bases left unmatched: 18. Germline values: CDR1 SGHRS, CDR2 YFSETQ. There are 17 residues in the CDR3. CDR3 residues: CASSTRTGLLESAEAFF. The CDR3 DNA sequence: TGCGCCAGCAGCACCAGGACAGGTCTATTAGAATCCGCTGAAGCTTTCTTT.

This chain connects TRBV30 to TRBJ1-2, with D hard to call. Germline CDR1 and CDR2: GTSNPN and SVGIG (reference sequence). The CDR3 loop spans 13 amino acids. V gave up 0 bases and J gave up 7 bases, with 12 bases separating them. This chain's CDR3 is CAWSVLGAIGYTF. CDR3 coding DNA: TGTGCCTGGAGTGTACTTGGCGCCATTGGCTACACCTTC.